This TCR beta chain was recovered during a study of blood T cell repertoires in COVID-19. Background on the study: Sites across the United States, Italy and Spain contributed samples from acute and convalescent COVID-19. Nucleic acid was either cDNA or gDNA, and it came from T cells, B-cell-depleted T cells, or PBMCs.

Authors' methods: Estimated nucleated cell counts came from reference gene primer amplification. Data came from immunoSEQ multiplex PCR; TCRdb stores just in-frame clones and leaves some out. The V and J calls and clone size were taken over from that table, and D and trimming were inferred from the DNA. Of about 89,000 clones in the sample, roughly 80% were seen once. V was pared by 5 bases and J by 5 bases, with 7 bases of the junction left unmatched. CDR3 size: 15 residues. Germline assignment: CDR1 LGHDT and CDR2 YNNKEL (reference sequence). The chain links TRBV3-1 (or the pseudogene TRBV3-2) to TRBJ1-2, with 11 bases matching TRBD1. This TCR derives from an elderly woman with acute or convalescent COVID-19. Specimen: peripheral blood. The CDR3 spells CASSSRTGGEYGYTF. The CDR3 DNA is TGTGCCAGCAGCTCACGGACAGGGGGCGAGTATGGCTACACCTTC.